What follows are 7 T cell receptor beta chains derived from one specimen sequenced in a study of human T cells and chemical hapten exposure. TCRdb redid the calling of the RACE reads with MiXCR, one entry per CDR3 protein. This sample has under 55,000 distinct CDR3 sequences, with 8% to 10% found just once. Time point in this sample: patch test 3, about 24 weeks after DPC sensitization. Treatment given: therapeutic diphenylcyclopropenone sensitization with weekly scalp DPC. The sequencing here drew on whole blood, taken in connection with sensitization to the hapten diphenylcyclopropenone (DPC). These receptors all come from a woman aged 40 to 50 with alopecia areata. Some clones in this sample may be carry-over from other donors' samples.

J is TRBJ1-1 and V is TRBV7-9, with D tentatively TRBD1 (5 bases). In germline, CDR1 is SEHNR, CDR2 FQNEAQ (reference sequence). V dropped 5 bases and J dropped 0 bases, with 13 bases sitting between them. The CDR3 spans 15 residues. The CDR3 here is CASSQGTGVNTEAFF. In DNA form, the CDR3 reads TGTGCCAGCAGCCAAGGGACGGGAGTGAACACTGAAGCTTTCTTT.

This clonotype was counted ten times or more. The rearrangement uses TRBV25-1 and TRBJ2-5; no reliable D call. V gave up 1 base and J gave up 2 bases, with 11 bases separating them. The CDR3 sequence is 15 residues long. Germline V gene lookup returns CDR1 MGHDK and CDR2 SYGVNS. The CDR3 is CASSEFTSPQETQYF. In nucleotides, the CDR3 is TGTGCCAGCAGTGAATTTACGAGTCCACAAGAGACCCAGTACTTC. Full variable domain (missing parts from reference TRBV25-1 and TRBJ2-5): EADIYQTPRYLVIGTGKKITLECSQTMGHDKMYWYQQDPGMELHLIHYSYGVNSTEKGDLSSESTVSRIRTEHFPLTLESARPSHTSQYLCASSEFTSPQETQYFGPGTRLLVL.

The rearrangement uses TRBV7-2 and TRBJ2-3; 9 nucleotides line up with TRBD2. The V and J ends lost 5 bases and 6 bases, in that order; junction bases with no gene match: 9. Germline loops: CDR1 SGHTA, CDR2 FQGNSA. The CDR3 totals 15 residues. The DNA for the CDR3 is TGTGCCAGCAGCCCCGTGGGCGGGGGGGTTGATACGCAGTATTTT. Its protein product is CASSPVGGGVDTQYF.

This clonotype was counted ten times or more. The chain links TRBV3-1 to TRBJ2-5; D assignment may be TRBD1 or TRBD2 (5 bases each). Between the trimmed V and J ends, which lost 5 bases and 1 base, there was a span of 14 bases. This CDR3 has 15 amino acids. Germline assignment: CDR1 LGHDT and CDR2 YNNKEL (reference sequence). CDR3 in amino acids: CASSDMGEFQETQYF. Here the CDR3 DNA reads TGTGCCAGCAGCGATATGGGGGAATTCCAAGAGACCCAGTACTTC.

The chain combines TRBV25-1 with TRBJ2-1; 10 bases match TRBD1. CDR1 and CDR2 from the germline V gene are MGHDK and SYGVNS. V lost 2 bases and J lost 4; bases outside the gene matches: 8. The CDR3 is 17 amino acids. The CDR3 sequence: CASSEIRTGGTYNEQFF. CDR3 in DNA: TGTGCCAGCAGTGAAATCCGGACAGGGGGAACGTACAATGAGCAGTTCTTC.

The chain has TRBV28 and TRBJ1-2; no definite D call. Trimming pared 7 bases from V and 8 bases from J, leaving 14 bases between. The CDR3 spans 12 residues. From germline, CDR1 is MDHEN and CDR2 SYDVKM. The CDR3 loop reads CASTSTERGYTF. Here the CDR3 DNA reads TGTGCCAGCACCTCAACGGAACGAGGCTACACCTTC.

Many counts were recorded for this clonotype. V gene TRBV7-9 combines with J gene TRBJ1-1; a weak D match, TRBD1 (5 bases). V was cut by 1 base and J by 4 bases, with 10 bases left in between. Germline CDR1 reads SEHNR; CDR2 reads FQNEAQ (reference sequence). The CDR3 is 14 residues long. CDR3 residues: CASSLGLGTTEAFF. The DNA of the CDR3 is TGTGCCAGCAGCTTAGGTCTGGGGACCACTGAAGCTTTCTTT. Combining the CDR3 with reference TRBV7-9 and TRBJ1-1 gives the whole variable domain DTGVSQNPRHKITKRGQNVTFRCDPISEHNRLYWYRQTLGQGPEFLTYFQNEAQLEKSRLLSDRFSAERPKGSFSTLEIQRTEQGDSAMYLCASSLGLGTTEAFFGQGTRLTVV.